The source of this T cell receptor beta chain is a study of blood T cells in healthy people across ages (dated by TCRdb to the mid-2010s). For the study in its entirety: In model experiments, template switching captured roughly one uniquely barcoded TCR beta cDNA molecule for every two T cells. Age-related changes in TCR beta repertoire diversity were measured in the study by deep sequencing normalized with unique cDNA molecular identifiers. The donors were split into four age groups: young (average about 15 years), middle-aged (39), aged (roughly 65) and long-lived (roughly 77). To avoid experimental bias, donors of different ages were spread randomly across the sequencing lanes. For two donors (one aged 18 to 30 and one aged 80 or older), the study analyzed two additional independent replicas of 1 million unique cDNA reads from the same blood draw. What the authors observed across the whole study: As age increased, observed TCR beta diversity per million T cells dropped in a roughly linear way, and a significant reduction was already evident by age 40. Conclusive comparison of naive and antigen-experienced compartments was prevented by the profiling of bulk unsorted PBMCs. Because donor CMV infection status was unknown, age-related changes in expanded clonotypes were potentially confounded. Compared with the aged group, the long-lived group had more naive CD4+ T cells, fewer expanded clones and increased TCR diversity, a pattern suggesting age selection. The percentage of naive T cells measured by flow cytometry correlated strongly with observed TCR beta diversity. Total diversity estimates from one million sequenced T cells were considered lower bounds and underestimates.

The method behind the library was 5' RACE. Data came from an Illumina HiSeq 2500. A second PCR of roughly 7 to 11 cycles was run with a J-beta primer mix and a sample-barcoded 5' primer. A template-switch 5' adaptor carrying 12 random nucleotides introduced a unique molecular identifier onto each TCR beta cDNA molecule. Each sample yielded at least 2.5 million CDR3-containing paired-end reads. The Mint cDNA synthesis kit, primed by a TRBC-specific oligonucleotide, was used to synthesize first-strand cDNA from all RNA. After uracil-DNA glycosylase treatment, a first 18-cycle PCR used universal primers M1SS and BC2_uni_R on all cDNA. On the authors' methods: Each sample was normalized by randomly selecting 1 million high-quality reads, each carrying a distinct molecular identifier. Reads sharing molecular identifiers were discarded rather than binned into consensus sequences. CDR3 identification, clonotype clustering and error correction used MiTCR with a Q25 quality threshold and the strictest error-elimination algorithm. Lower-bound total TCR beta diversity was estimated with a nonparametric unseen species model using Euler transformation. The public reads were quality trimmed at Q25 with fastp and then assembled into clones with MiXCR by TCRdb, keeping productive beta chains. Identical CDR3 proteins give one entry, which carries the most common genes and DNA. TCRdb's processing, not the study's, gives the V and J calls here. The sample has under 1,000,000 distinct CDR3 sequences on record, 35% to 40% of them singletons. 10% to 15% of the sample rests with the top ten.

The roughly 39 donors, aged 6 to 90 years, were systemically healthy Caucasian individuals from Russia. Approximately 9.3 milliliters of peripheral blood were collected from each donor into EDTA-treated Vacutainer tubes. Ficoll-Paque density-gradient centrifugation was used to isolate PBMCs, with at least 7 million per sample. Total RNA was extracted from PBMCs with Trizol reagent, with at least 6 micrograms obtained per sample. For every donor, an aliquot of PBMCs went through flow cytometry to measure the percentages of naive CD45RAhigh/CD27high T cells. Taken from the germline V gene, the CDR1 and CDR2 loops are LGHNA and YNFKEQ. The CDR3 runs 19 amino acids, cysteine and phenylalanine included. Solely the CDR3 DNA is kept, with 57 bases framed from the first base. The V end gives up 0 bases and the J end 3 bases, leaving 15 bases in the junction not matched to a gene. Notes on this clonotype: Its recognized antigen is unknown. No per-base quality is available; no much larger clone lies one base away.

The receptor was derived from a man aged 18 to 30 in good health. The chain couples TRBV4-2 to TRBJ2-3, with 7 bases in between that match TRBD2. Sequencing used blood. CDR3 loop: CASSQDRGSGEFGTDTQYF. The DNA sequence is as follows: TGTGCCAGCAGCCAAGATCGGGGGAGCGGGGAATTCGGAACAGATACGCAGTATTTT.